This is a list of T cell receptor beta chains from one sample in a study of blood T cell repertoires in COVID-19. Only in-frame clones appear in the TCRdb table, and some are missing; sequencing was by immunoSEQ multiplex PCR. The profile shows under 300,000 clones, about 87% of them singletons. Input material: PBMCs or T cells enriched from blood (not recorded which). The receptors were sampled from a woman between 40 and 50 years old with acute COVID-19. Both conserved end residues are part of each CDR3. Fields, in order: J gene, D gene, clone size, V gene, CDR3 protein, CDR3 DNA. A D gene is named only where the DNA matches it firmly. Clone size is not always given. Where it is, it says once, few, many or a class for expanded clones.

J gene: TRBJ1-3; D gene: -; clone size: -; V gene: TRBV7-2; CDR3 protein: CASSFMPRGQPGNTIYF; CDR3 DNA: TGTGCCAGCAGTTTCATGCCCAGGGGACAACCTGGAAACACCATATATTTT
J gene: TRBJ2-4; D gene: TRBD2; clone size: once; V gene: TRBV30; CDR3 protein: CAWNSRASGRAKNIQYF; CDR3 DNA: TGTGCCTGGAATTCGAGGGCTAGCGGGAGAGCCAAAAACATTCAGTACTTC
J gene: TRBJ2-2; D gene: TRBD2; clone size: -; V gene: TRBV19; CDR3 protein: CASSIGASGSIGELFF; CDR3 DNA: TGTGCCAGTAGTATAGGTGCTAGCGGGAGTATCGGGGAGCTGTTTTTT
J gene: TRBJ1-2; D gene: TRBD1; clone size: once; V gene: TRBV27; CDR3 protein: CASSKSGGVGYGYTF; CDR3 DNA: TGTGCCAGCAGTAAATCAGGGGGCGTTGGCTATGGCTACACCTTC
J gene: TRBJ1-6; D gene: -; clone size: -; V gene: TRBV9; CDR3 protein: CASSVVEYNSPLHF; CDR3 DNA: TGTGCCAGCAGCGTAGTTGAGTACAATTCACCCCTCCACTTT
J gene: TRBJ2-5; D gene: -; clone size: -; V gene: TRBV18; CDR3 protein: CASSPPRVGETQYF; CDR3 DNA: TGTGCCAGCTCACCACCGAGGGTAGGAGAGACCCAGTACTTC
J gene: TRBJ2-1; D gene: TRBD2; clone size: -; V gene: TRBV19; CDR3 protein: CASSMRGLDLPRQFF; CDR3 DNA: TGTGCCAGTAGTATGAGAGGACTAGACCTACCGAGGCAGTTCTTC
J gene: TRBJ1-3; D gene: -; clone size: -; V gene: TRBV12-3/TRBV12-4; CDR3 protein: CASSLLDTIYF; CDR3 DNA: TGTGCCAGCAGCCTCTTAGACACCATATATTTT
J gene: TRBJ2-2; D gene: -; clone size: -; V gene: TRBV7-2; CDR3 protein: CASSLRGLHTGELFF; CDR3 DNA: TGTGCCAGCAGCTTACGGGGGTTACACACCGGGGAGCTGTTTTTT
J gene: TRBJ2-2; D gene: TRBD2; clone size: -; V gene: TRBV9; CDR3 protein: CASSAGRGPPGELFF; CDR3 DNA: TGTGCCAGCAGCGCTGGGAGGGGACCGCCGGGGGAGCTGTTTTTT
J gene: TRBJ2-3; D gene: -; clone size: -; V gene: TRBV19; CDR3 protein: CASSPRFRQADTQYF; CDR3 DNA: TGTGCCAGTAGTCCTCGTTTTCGACAGGCAGATACGCAGTATTTT
J gene: TRBJ1-2; D gene: TRBD1; clone size: few; V gene: TRBV19; CDR3 protein: CASRADRSHYGYTF; CDR3 DNA: TGTGCCAGTAGAGCGGACAGGAGCCACTATGGCTACACCTTC
J gene: TRBJ2-1; D gene: -; clone size: -; V gene: TRBV7-9; CDR3 protein: CASSLDLRRYEQFF; CDR3 DNA: TGTGCCAGCAGCTTAGACCTAAGGAGGTATGAGCAGTTCTTC
J gene: TRBJ2-1; D gene: TRBD2; clone size: once; V gene: TRBV12-5; CDR3 protein: CASGLPGVSGGNEQFF; CDR3 DNA: TGTGCTAGTGGTTTGCCCGGCGTGAGCGGGGGAAATGAGCAGTTCTTC
J gene: TRBJ1-5; D gene: TRBD1; clone size: -; V gene: TRBV5-1; CDR3 protein: CASSGGTGSNQPQHF; CDR3 DNA: TGCGCCAGCAGCGGAGGGACAGGGAGCAATCAGCCCCAGCATTTT
J gene: TRBJ2-5; D gene: TRBD2; clone size: -; V gene: TRBV5-1; CDR3 protein: CASSMGLAGGNLGETQYF; CDR3 DNA: TGCGCCAGCAGCATGGGACTAGCGGGGGGGAATCTGGGAGAGACCCAGTACTTC
J gene: TRBJ1-4; D gene: TRBD1; clone size: -; V gene: TRBV5-4; CDR3 protein: CATRPWTGGEKLFF; CDR3 DNA: TGTGCCACCCGGCCGTGGACAGGGGGTGAAAAACTGTTTTTT
J gene: TRBJ1-5; D gene: TRBD1; clone size: few; V gene: TRBV19; CDR3 protein: CASSTDREQPQHF; CDR3 DNA: TGTGCCAGTAGCACGGACAGGGAACAGCCCCAGCATTTT
J gene: TRBJ1-5; D gene: -; clone size: -; V gene: TRBV21-1; CDR3 protein: CASSTGRKSGGQPQHF; CDR3 DNA: TGTGCCAGCAGCACAGGGAGGAAAAGCGGTGGTCAGCCCCAGCATTTT
J gene: TRBJ1-2; D gene: -; clone size: few; V gene: TRBV10-3; CDR3 protein: CAISEVGRAAYGYTF; CDR3 DNA: TGTGCCATCAGTGAGGTAGGGCGGGCGGCCTATGGCTACACCTTC
J gene: TRBJ2-1; D gene: TRBD2; clone size: once; V gene: TRBV4-1; CDR3 protein: CASSHGLAGTEQFF; CDR3 DNA: TGCGCCAGCAGCCACGGACTAGCGGGAACTGAGCAGTTCTTC
J gene: TRBJ1-2; D gene: TRBD1; clone size: -; V gene: TRBV4-1; CDR3 protein: CASSSIRDRAGVDYGYTF; CDR3 DNA: TGCGCCAGCAGCTCGATCCGGGACAGGGCAGGTGTGGACTATGGCTACACCTTC
J gene: TRBJ1-1; D gene: TRBD1; clone size: -; V gene: TRBV2; CDR3 protein: CASMLQGARDTEAFF; CDR3 DNA: TGTGCCAGCATGTTACAGGGGGCGAGAGACACTGAAGCTTTCTTT
J gene: TRBJ2-1; D gene: -; clone size: -; V gene: TRBV7-2; CDR3 protein: CASSLATGGSYNEQFF; CDR3 DNA: TGTGCCAGCAGCTTAGCTACAGGTGGTTCCTACAATGAGCAGTTCTTC
J gene: TRBJ1-4; D gene: TRBD1; clone size: -; V gene: TRBV7-6; CDR3 protein: CASSSGGISGQEKLFF; CDR3 DNA: TGTGCCAGCAGCTCAGGGGGTATTTCAGGGCAAGAAAAACTGTTTTTT
J gene: TRBJ1-3; D gene: TRBD1; clone size: -; V gene: TRBV2; CDR3 protein: CASGRDRPDSGNTIYF; CDR3 DNA: TGTGCCAGCGGCCGGGACAGGCCCGACTCTGGAAACACCATATATTTT
J gene: TRBJ1-2; D gene: TRBD1; clone size: -; V gene: TRBV7-2; CDR3 protein: CASSLVAGGANYGYTF; CDR3 DNA: TGTGCCAGCAGCTTAGTCGCAGGGGGCGCTAACTATGGCTACACCTTC
J gene: TRBJ1-4; D gene: -; clone size: few; V gene: TRBV5-1; CDR3 protein: CASSSRQAATNEKLFF; CDR3 DNA: TGCGCCAGCAGCTCCCGACAAGCTGCAACTAATGAAAAACTGTTTTTT
J gene: TRBJ1-1; D gene: TRBD1; clone size: -; V gene: TRBV18; CDR3 protein: CASSFDRVTTEAFF; CDR3 DNA: TGTGCCAGCTCATTCGACAGGGTCACCACTGAAGCTTTCTTT
J gene: TRBJ1-2; D gene: TRBD1; clone size: -; V gene: TRBV5-1; CDR3 protein: CASSLERTGLGYTF; CDR3 DNA: TGCGCCAGCAGCTTGGAAAGGACAGGGCTCGGCTACACCTTC
J gene: TRBJ1-6; D gene: -; clone size: -; V gene: TRBV12-3/TRBV12-4; CDR3 protein: CASSSNGALHF; CDR3 DNA: TGTGCCAGCAGTTCAAACGGGGCCCTCCACTTT
J gene: TRBJ2-1; D gene: TRBD1; clone size: -; V gene: TRBV6-5; CDR3 protein: CASSRDRGDEQFF; CDR3 DNA: TGTGCCAGCAGTAGAGACAGGGGCGATGAGCAGTTCTTC
J gene: TRBJ2-3; D gene: TRBD2; clone size: -; V gene: TRBV30; CDR3 protein: CAWAGTTRDTQYF; CDR3 DNA: TGTGCCTGGGCGGGGACTACCAGGGATACGCAGTATTTT
J gene: TRBJ1-5; D gene: TRBD1; clone size: -; V gene: TRBV5-4; CDR3 protein: CASSLGTGNQPQHF; CDR3 DNA: TGTGCCAGCAGCCTTGGGACAGGCAATCAGCCCCAGCATTTT
J gene: TRBJ1-2; D gene: -; clone size: -; V gene: TRBV7-2; CDR3 protein: CASSWGRGVGGYTF; CDR3 DNA: TGTGCCAGCAGCTGGGGGCGTGGAGTTGGTGGCTACACCTTC
J gene: TRBJ2-5; D gene: TRBD2; clone size: -; V gene: TRBV2; CDR3 protein: CASQLAGETQYF; CDR3 DNA: TGTGCCAGCCAACTAGCGGGAGAGACCCAGTACTTC
J gene: TRBJ2-3; D gene: TRBD1; clone size: -; V gene: TRBV14; CDR3 protein: CASSDREVSSTDTQYF; CDR3 DNA: TGTGCCAGCAGCGACAGGGAAGTATCGAGCACAGATACGCAGTATTTT
J gene: TRBJ2-3; D gene: TRBD2; clone size: few; V gene: TRBV5-1; CDR3 protein: CASSPGLAGGSDTQYF; CDR3 DNA: TGCGCCAGCAGCCCGGGACTAGCGGGGGGGTCAGATACGCAGTATTTT
J gene: TRBJ2-3; D gene: TRBD2; clone size: -; V gene: TRBV11-2; CDR3 protein: CASSLRWGTSGVKTDTQYF; CDR3 DNA: TGTGCCAGCAGCTTACGCTGGGGGACTAGCGGGGTAAAAACAGATACGCAGTATTTT
J gene: TRBJ1-1; D gene: -; clone size: few; V gene: TRBV7-9; CDR3 protein: CASSFQRSMNTEAFF; CDR3 DNA: TGTGCCAGCAGCTTTCAGCGGAGCATGAACACTGAAGCTTTCTTT
J gene: TRBJ2-2; D gene: -; clone size: -; V gene: TRBV7-8; CDR3 protein: CASSPHNSGELFF; CDR3 DNA: TGTGCCAGCAGCCCCCATAACAGCGGGGAGCTGTTTTTT